The 7 T cell receptor beta chains below come from one sample, sequenced in a study of T cell clones after liver transplantation. Profiled with immunoSEQ multiplex PCR; TCRdb holds only in-frame clones, not every one. The sample records about 68,000 clones, almost 95% being singletons. The sequenced sample was CD4+ T cells from blood, obtained 25 months after liver transplant. The source of these receptors is a human patient who received a liver transplant. The graft donor may account for some of the T cells.

The chain combines TRBV7-2 with TRBJ2-1; TRBD2 aligns across 11 bases. The ends lost 8 bases at V and 4 bases at J; junction bases unmatched: 4. The CDR3 runs to 14 residues. CDR1 SGHTA and CDR2 FQGNSA come from the germline V gene. CDR3 sequence reads: CASGTSGQYNEQFF. The CDR3 DNA follows: TGTGCCAGCGGGACTAGCGGCCAATACAATGAGCAGTTCTTC.

The chain carries TRBV10-2 and TRBJ2-5; the match to TRBD2 covers 8 bases. Per germline, CDR1 WSHSY and CDR2 SAAADI. This CDR3 comprises 14 residues. With V trimmed by 7 bases and J by 4 bases, 8 bases remained unmatched. The CDR3 sequence: CASNLAGSRETQYF. The CDR3 DNA sequence: TGCGCCAGCAATTTAGCGGGGTCGAGAGAGACCCAGTACTTC.

The chain couples TRBV10-1 to TRBJ2-3, with D possibly matching TRBD2 (5 bases). The length of the CDR3 is 14 residues. In germline, CDR1 is WNHNN, CDR2 SYGVQD (reference sequence). With 3 bases removed from V and 5 bases from J, the gap between germline ends came to 12 bases. CDR3 DNA: TGCGCCAGCAGTGATGGAGCTAGCCGAGATACGCAGTATTTT. Its protein is CASSDGASRDTQYF.

The chain employs TRBV29-1 and TRBJ2-7; 10 positions agree with TRBD1. The CDR3 totals 13 residues. Germline V CDR1 and CDR2: SQVTM, ANQGSEA. The J segment lost 7 bases and the V segment lost 7 bases, leaving 10 bases of the junction unmatched. DNA for the CDR3: TGCAGCGCGAGACAGGGGGCCTCTAAGGAGCAGTACTTC. Amino acid sequence: CSARQGASKEQYF.

The V call is TRBV7-7, the J call TRBJ2-1, with 7 bases identical to TRBD1. Trimming cost V 5 bases and J 13 bases; bases outside gene matches: 11. Germline CDR1 reads SSHAT; CDR2 reads FNYEAQ (reference sequence). The CDR3 loop spans 13 amino acids. For the CDR3, the DNA is TGTGCCAGCAGCACAAGCCGGGACAGCAACCAGTTCTTC. The encoded protein is CASSTSRDSNQFF.

This chain links TRBV11-2 with TRBJ2-1; 10 bases align to TRBD2. V lost 1 base and J lost 6; bases outside the gene matches: 9. Germline V gives CDR1 SGHAT, CDR2 FQNNGV. This CDR3 has 17 amino acids. The CDR3 coding sequence is TGTGCCAGCAGCTTAGGGAGACTAGCGGGCCTCGGCAATGAGCAGTTCTTC. Protein product: CASSLGRLAGLGNEQFF.

This CDR3 is CASSLFRIAGNTIYF. In DNA, the CDR3 is TGTGCCAGCAGTTTATTCAGGATTGCTGGAAACACCATATATTTT. The chain couples TRBV28 to TRBJ1-3; unclear D gene. The CDR3 has 15 amino acids. With 1 base removed from V and 2 bases from J, the gap between germline ends came to 9 bases. In germline, CDR1 is MDHEN, CDR2 SYDVKM.